This is a list of T cell receptor beta chains from one sample in a study of tumor-infiltrating lymphocytes in primary liver carcinoma. TCRdb fed the multiplex PCR reads into MiXCR, producing one record per CDR3 protein. The sample has around 37,000 distinct CDR3 sequences, more than 60% seen once. Source material: tumor-adjacent normal liver tissue. These receptors all stem from a man in his forties with primary liver carcinoma and hepatitis B virus infection. Each CDR3 is given with its conserved first and last residue. The D gene is left open where the match is weak. Size values are once, few and many counts, or a class for expanded clones, and some rows have none.

v_gene	j_gene	d_gene	len	abundance	CDR3aa	CDR3nt
TRBV7-8	TRBJ2-1	TRBD2	15	-	CASNSGQAGGNGKFF	TGTGCCAGCAACTCGGGACAAGCGGGAGGGAATGGGAAGTTCTTC
TRBV6-2/TRBV6-3	TRBJ2-1	TRBD2	14	-	CASRVAGGPGEQSF	TGTGCCAGCCGTGTAGCGGGAGGGCCGGGTGAGCAGTCCTTC
TRBV5-4	TRBJ1-5	-	14	-	CARSGEGVDQPQHF	TGTGCCAGAAGCGGGGAGGGGGTAGATCAACCCCAGCATTTT
TRBV2	TRBJ2-1	-	11	many	CASSVEGGGFF	TGTGCCAGCAGTGTGGAGGGGGGAGGGTTCTTC
TRBV11-1	TRBJ2-1	TRBD2	20	once	CASSIGKTSGASRFGDEQFF	TGTGCTAGCAGCATAGGAAAGACTAGCGGGGCCTCACGGTTCGGCGATGAACAGTTCTTC
TRBV28	TRBJ2-5	-	14	once	CASMPDSVVETQYF	TGTGCCAGCATGCCGGACAGTGTGGTAGAGACCCAGTACTTC
TRBV11-1	TRBJ2-4	TRBD2	17	-	CASSFPGTSGTKNIWYF	TGTGCCAGCAGCTTTCCTGGGACTAGCGGGACCAAAAACATTTGGTACTTC
TRBV5-6	TRBJ2-1	-	16	few	CASSSVPGVPYSEQFF	TGTGCCAGCAGCTCGGTGCCGGGAGTCCCCTACAGTGAGCAGTTCTTC
TRBV6-1	TRBJ2-7	TRBD1	15	-	CDHGRSRDSSYEQYF	TGTGACCACGGAAGATCCCGGGACAGCTCCTACGAGCAGTACTTC
TRBV6-1	TRBJ1-4	-	16	-	CTSSEAGIATNEKLFF	TGTACCAGCAGTGAAGCTGGTATTGCAACTAATGAAAAACTGTTTTTT
TRBV11-2	TRBJ2-1	-	16	-	CTSSFGGGGHFNEQLF	TGTACCAGTAGCTTTGGGGGAGGAGGGCACTTCAATGAGCAGCTCTTC
TRBV30	TRBJ2-2	-	14	-	CAWTPSVITEELFF	TGTGCCTGGACTCCTAGCGTGATCACCGAGGAGCTGTTTTTT
TRBV30	TRBJ2-3	TRBD1	14	-	CAWVKGQNTDTQYF	TGTGCCTGGGTGAAGGGACAGAACACAGATACGCAGTATTTT
TRBV28	TRBJ1-5	TRBD1	14	-	CAIILTGATQPQHF	TGTGCCATCATTCTGACAGGGGCGACTCAGCCCCAGCATTTT
TRBV5-5	TRBJ1-6	-	14	many	CASSFDPRGSPLHF	TGTGCCAGCAGCTTCGACCCCAGAGGTTCACCCCTCCACTTT
TRBV6-5	TRBJ2-3	TRBD1	17	-	CASSSKMPGQGGDTQYF	TGTGCCAGTAGTTCCAAGATGCCGGGACAGGGGGGAGATACGCAGTATTTT
TRBV4-2	TRBJ1-6	-	16	-	CASIQDWGITGSPLHF	TGTGCCAGCATCCAAGATTGGGGGATAACCGGCTCACCCCTTCACTTT